The 28 T cell receptor beta chains in this list originate from one sample, sequenced in a study of beta chain features in type 1 diabetes. TCRB transcripts that were expressed got sequenced, as all of the isolated RNA had been reverse transcribed. Clones were sequenced by immunoSEQ multiplex PCR, and TCRdb holds only the in-frame ones, with some missing. The sample records hundreds of thousands of clones, under 8.5% being singletons. Sequencing input: central memory CD4+ T cells from blood. The receptors come from a woman under 30 in good health.

This clone was seen repeatedly, ten times or more. This sequence joins TRBV13 and TRBJ2-7; D might be TRBD1 (5 bases). The CDR3 covers 13 residues. V shed 5 bases and J shed 6 bases, with 14 bases lying between them. Germline-derived CDR1 and CDR2 are PRHDT and FYEKMQ (reference sequence). CDR3 DNA sequence: TGTGCCAGCAGCGCCTACAGGCCCAGCGAGCAGTACTTC. This codes for CASSAYRPSEQYF.

This rearrangement joins TRBV5-6 to TRBJ2-1; 9 bases fit TRBD2. Germline-derived CDR1 and CDR2 are SGHDT and YYEEEE. This CDR3 has 15 residues. J gave up 5 bases and V 3 bases, and 6 bases lay outside the gene matches. Written as DNA, the CDR3 is TGTGCCAGCAGCTCAGGGGGACTAGCTCACAATGAGCAGTTCTTC. It translates to CASSSGGLAHNEQFF.

The rearrangement joins TRBV7-9 to TRBJ1-3; 8 positions agree with TRBD1. After removal of 5 bases from V and 0 bases from J, the junction contained 9 bases not matched to a gene. The length of the CDR3 is 17 residues. Germline V gives CDR1 SEHNR, CDR2 FQNEAQ (reference sequence). CDR3 DNA: TGTGCCAGCAGCACAGGACAGGGCCTCATCTCTGGAAACACCATATATTTT. As protein: CASSTGQGLISGNTIYF.

This clone was seen ten or more times. This chain joins TRBV28 and TRBJ2-3; no clear D. This CDR3 region has 12 residues. Germline CDR1 and CDR2: MDHEN and SYDVKM. With 2 bases removed from V and 7 bases from J, the gap between germline ends came to 7 bases. Here the CDR3 DNA reads TGTGCCAGCAGTTTACCAGGCTATACGCAGTATTTT. This encodes CASSLPGYTQYF.

The V call is TRBV27, the J call TRBJ1-5, with D uncertain. The CDR3 consists of 15 residues. Trimming cost V 3 bases and J 0 bases, with 9 bases left between them. Germline values: CDR1 MNHEY, CDR2 SMNVEV (reference sequence). CDR3 loop: CASSFRPFSNQPQHF. As DNA, the CDR3 is TGTGCCAGCAGTTTTCGCCCGTTTAGCAATCAGCCCCAGCATTTT.

A note on this clone: This may come from a read error, since a much larger clone is one base off. V usage is TRBV11-2 and J usage is TRBJ2-2; D gene uncertain. The CDR3 extends over 12 amino acids. Germline assignment: CDR1 SGHAT and CDR2 FQNNGV. V was shortened by 3 bases and J by 2 bases, with 1 base between the two germline ends. CDR3 in DNA: TGTGCCAGCAGCTTTAACACCGGGGAGCTGTTTTTT. It is translated as CASSFNTGELFF.

This clone was counted a few times. CDR3 loop: CASSPPGGRGDEQYF. The CDR3 nucleotides read TGTGCCAGCTCACCACCGGGCGGGAGGGGAGACGAGCAGTACTTC. V usage is TRBV18 and J usage is TRBJ2-7; 9 bases are a match to TRBD2. The CDR3 is 15 residues long. The V segment lost 0 bases and the J segment 5 bases; nucleotides outside the gene matches: 5. The germline V gene encodes CDR1 KGHSH and CDR2 LQKENI.

The chain links TRBV10-3 to TRBJ2-7; 12 nucleotides match TRBD1. The CDR3 length is 18 residues. J was trimmed by 4 bases and V by 2 bases; bases with no gene match: 12. CDR1 and CDR2 (germline): ENHRY, SYGVKD. CDR3 nucleotides: TGTGCCATCAGTGAGGATCGGGTGGGGACAGGGGGCCGGTACGAGCAGTACTTC. Protein sequence: CAISEDRVGTGGRYEQYF.

The rearrangement links TRBV11-1 to TRBJ2-7; 8 bases agree with TRBD2. The CDR3 extends over 14 amino acids. The germline CDR1 and CDR2 sequences are SGHAT and FQDESV (reference sequence). The trim removed 5 bases at V and 4 bases at J, leaving 7 bases unmatched. CDR3 bases: TGTGCCAGCAGCCCCGTAGCGGGACGATACGAGCAGTACTTC. This codes for CASSPVAGRYEQYF.

This clone came up a few times. The genes are TRBV19 and TRBJ2-6, with 10 nucleotides matching TRBD1. After removal of 7 bases from V and 0 bases from J, the junction contained 6 bases not matched to a gene. The CDR3 covers 17 residues. Germline CDR1 is LNHDA and CDR2 is SQIVND (reference sequence). CDR3 sequence: CASTPGTGVSGANVLTF. Written as DNA, the CDR3 is TGTGCCAGTACCCCCGGGACAGGGGTCTCTGGGGCCAACGTCCTGACTTTC.

This clone was detected a few times. This rearrangement joins TRBV4-3 to TRBJ2-7; D call uncertain. This CDR3 is 15 amino acids long. V lost 0 bases, J lost 7 bases, and 16 bases lay in between. CDR1 and CDR2 (germline): LGHNA, YSLEER. The CDR3 DNA sequence: TGCGCCAGCAGCCAAGATCTGGCGAGCCTGGGAGAGCAGTACTTC. It yields the protein CASSQDLASLGEQYF.

This clone has a count of ten or more. The chain joins TRBV29-1 to TRBJ2-3; 7 nucleotides match TRBD2. This CDR3 has 13 residues. V dropped 4 bases and J dropped 3; count of bases not matched to a gene: 4. The germline gives CDR1 SQVTM, CDR2 ANQGSEA. The CDR3 bases are TGCAGCGTTGGCGGGGGTCAAACAGATACGCAGTATTTT. This gives the protein CSVGGGQTDTQYF.

CDR3 coding DNA: TGTGCCAGCAGTCACCAATCCTACGAGCAGTACTTC. This sequence encodes CASSHQSYEQYF. The chain recombines TRBV6-6 with TRBJ2-7; no clear D. The CDR3 extends over 12 amino acids. Germline CDR1 MNHNY, CDR2 SVGAGI (reference sequence). V gave up 5 bases and J gave up 1 base, with 6 bases separating them.

This clone was detected only a few times. Other DNA sequences of this sample code for an identical CDR3. The rearrangement uses TRBV15 and TRBJ2-3, with a weak D call TRBD2 (6 bases). The CDR3 runs 15 residues. V was clipped by 8 bases and J by 3 bases, with 18 bases between them. Germline V gene sequence: CDR1 LNHNV, CDR2 YYDKDF (reference sequence). This CDR3 is CATSKSGQRTDTQYF. The CDR3 nucleotides read TGTGCCACCTCCAAAAGCGGGCAGAGGACAGATACGCAGTATTTT.

The V gene is TRBV28, the J gene TRBJ2-5, with 8 bases lining up with TRBD1. Germline CDR1 reads MDHEN; CDR2 reads SYDVKM. The CDR3 runs to 16 residues. V lost 6 bases, J lost 1 base, and 10 bases stayed unmatched. CDR3 sequence reads: CASSPGQGSTQETQYF. The CDR3 coding sequence is TGTGCCAGCAGCCCAGGACAGGGATCGACCCAAGAGACCCAGTACTTC.

This clone occurred a few times. This chain connects TRBV20-1 to TRBJ1-2; D remains ambiguous. The ends were cut back, 2 bases at V and 4 bases at J, with 2 bases in the middle. This CDR3 comprises 10 residues. The V gene's germline CDR1 is DFQATT and CDR2 SNEGSKA (reference sequence). CDR3 in amino acids: CSARFYGYTF. The CDR3, as DNA: TGCAGTGCTAGATTCTATGGCTACACCTTC.

This clone was observed a few times. The gene calls are TRBV6-1 and TRBJ2-5; D remains ambiguous. The germline V and J ends were trimmed by 1 base and 4 bases, with 10 bases remaining between them. Per germline, CDR1 MNHNS and CDR2 SASEGT. This CDR3 region has 14 residues. CDR3 nucleotides: TGTGCCAGCAGTGAAGTAACGGGCGGAGAGACCCAGTACTTC. As protein: CASSEVTGGETQYF.

The genes are TRBV5-6 and TRBJ2-5, with unresolved D. The CDR3 runs 14 residues. Between the trimmed V and J ends, which lost 0 bases and 4 bases, there was a span of 10 bases. CDR1 and CDR2 (germline): SGHDT, YYEEEE. For the CDR3, the DNA is TGTGCCAGCAGCTTGGCCCATGTGGGAGAGACCCAGTACTTC. Translated, it gives CASSLAHVGETQYF.

This clone occurred a few times. The chain is built from TRBV18 and TRBJ2-1; D might be TRBD1 (6 bases). The germline V and J ends were trimmed by 5 bases and 5 bases, with 10 bases remaining between them. The germline CDR1 and CDR2 sequences are KGHSH and LQKENI. There are 13 residues in the CDR3. The CDR3 here is CASSTDRNNEQFF. CDR3 coding DNA: TGTGCCAGCTCAACGGACAGAAACAATGAGCAGTTCTTC.

The CDR3: CASSFKGPGQETQYF. CDR3 nucleotides: TGTGCCAGCAGCTTTAAAGGGCCGGGCCAAGAGACCCAGTACTTC. This sequence joins TRBV5-4 and TRBJ2-5; D is unresolved. The germline CDR1 and CDR2 sequences are SGHNT and YYREEE (reference sequence). Trimming shortened V by 2 bases and J by 1 base, and 12 bases separated the two germline ends. The CDR3 covers 15 residues.

This clone showed up many times. CDR3 sequence: CASSGLAGVNNEQFF. The CDR3 DNA sequence: TGTGCCAGCAGCGGGCTAGCGGGAGTGAACAATGAGCAGTTCTTC. The J gene is TRBJ2-1, the V gene TRBV5-4; 10 positions match TRBD2. CDR3 length equals 15 residues. J gave up 5 bases and V 4 bases, and 6 bases lay outside the gene matches. Germline V gene lookup returns CDR1 SGHNT and CDR2 YYREEE (reference sequence).

The table lists this clone with a few counts. A clone one base away is much larger, so this may be a read error. V gene TRBV7-9 combines with J gene TRBJ2-6; D unresolved. The CDR3 covers 12 residues. Germline V CDR1 and CDR2: SEHNR, FQNEAQ (reference sequence). Trimming shortened V by 4 bases and J by 2 bases, and 0 bases separated the two germline ends. This CDR3 reads CASSSGANVLTF. CDR3 DNA: TGTGCCAGCAGCTCTGGGGCCAACGTCCTGACTTTC.

The sample holds a few counts of this clone. J is TRBJ1-1 and V is TRBV6-5; the D is unclear. CDR1 MNHEY and CDR2 SVGAGI come from the germline V gene. The CDR3 has 14 amino acids. The V end was cut by 10 bases, the J end by 1 base, with 16 bases between. DNA for the CDR3: TGTGCCACCTCTAAAAGGCGCCAGAACACTGAAGCTTTCTTT. Encoded protein: CATSKRRQNTEAFF.

This clone was counted ten times or more. This sequence joins TRBV29-1 and TRBJ2-5; D uncertain. Germline V CDR1 and CDR2: SQVTM, ANQGSEA. Trimming removed 5 bases at V and 4 bases at J, with 8 bases between. This CDR3 contains 11 residues. The DNA of the CDR3 is TGCAGCGTTAATGACCCAGAGACCCAGTACTTC. Translating it yields CSVNDPETQYF.

This clone was seen a few times. This chain joins TRBV28 and TRBJ1-4; D not resolved. CDR1 is MDHEN, CDR2 SYDVKM, per germline. This CDR3 region has 15 residues. Trimming removed 4 bases at V and 10 bases at J, with 19 bases between. The CDR3 region has the DNA TGTGCCAGCAGTTACTTCTCGGCTACGGCCGGAAAACTGTTTTTT. Translation: CASSYFSATAGKLFF.

On this clone: It may be a read error: a sequence one base away is much more abundant. The chain recombines TRBV6-1 with TRBJ1-2; D call uncertain. The CDR3 is made up of 11 amino acids. Trimming removed 6 bases from V and 3 bases from J, with 5 bases in between. Germline CDR1 reads MNHNS; CDR2 reads SASEGT. The CDR3 nucleotides are TGTGCCAGCAGCCCGGACTATGGCTACACCTTC. Protein: CASSPDYGYTF.

This clone was seen a handful of times. V usage is TRBV19 and J usage is TRBJ2-5; 10 positions match TRBD1. Trimming at V came to 7 bases and at J to 1 base, leaving 3 bases not matched to a gene. The germline V gene has CDR1 LNHDA and CDR2 SQIVND (reference sequence). This CDR3 comprises 14 residues. CDR3 region: CASKRDRGQETQYF. In DNA form, the CDR3 reads TGTGCCAGTAAGCGGGACAGGGGCCAAGAGACCCAGTACTTC.

The sample holds many counts of this clone. The V and J genes are TRBV9 and TRBJ2-7; TRBD2 matches 10 bases. Germline V gene sequence: CDR1 SGDLS, CDR2 YYNGEE. The junction had 6 bases not matched to a gene; V was cut back by 3 bases and J by 3 bases. The CDR3 runs to 15 residues. The DNA for the CDR3 is TGTGCCAGCAGCGGTGGACTAGCGGACCACTACGAGCAGTACTTC. It yields the protein CASSGGLADHYEQYF.